The T cell receptor (beta chain) described here comes from a study of long-term antiretroviral therapy in people with HIV. Researchers ran immunoSEQ v3.0 at survey level. The study targeted roughly 35,000-50,000 T-cell genomes per sample in sequencing. The repertoire was sequenced with immunoSEQ multiplex PCR; TCRdb's copy has only in-frame clones and lacks some. The sample shows fewer than 45,000 clones, about 85% of them seen only once. Every participant with HIV received treatment in the United States. About this clone: The antigen is unknown.

Findings and caveats of the study: Gathering of blood took place between 2004 and 2017, possibly under older ART regimens. Upon ART, diversity increased but remained lower than transplant donor controls.

The clonotype comes from a woman aged 25 to 39 with HIV. Sequencing used unsorted PBMCs, obtained 2.8 years before starting antiretroviral therapy.

CDR3 sequence reads: CAVEGGPDTQYF. In DNA form, the CDR3 reads TGTGCTGTAGAAGGGGGCCCAGATACGCAGTATTTT. The rearrangement links TRBV30 to TRBJ2-3; TRBD1 aligns across 7 bases. CDR3 length: 12 amino acids. Germline CDR1 reads GTSNPN; CDR2 reads SVGIG (reference sequence).